The rows below give T cell receptor beta chains drawn from one sample of a study of identical twins. TCRdb processed the 5' RACE reads anew with MiXCR; each CDR3 protein has one entry. The table shows some 1,700,000 distinct CDR3 sequences, with roughly a third occurring only once. The sample taken for sequencing was cord blood. The origin of the receptors is a newborn girl in good health. CDR3s include the opening cysteine and the closing phenylalanine or tryptophan. Fields, in order: CDR3 length, clone size, J gene, D gene, V gene, CDR3 protein, CDR3 DNA. A D gene is named only where the DNA matches it firmly. The listing skips clone size in some rows; elsewhere it reads once, few, many or a size class.

length: 13
size: many
J: TRBJ1-2
D: TRBD1
V: TRBV29-1
CDR3: CSVGQGEAYGYTF
DNA: TGCAGCGTCGGACAGGGGGAAGCATATGGCTACACCTTC

length: 15
size: few
J: TRBJ1-5
D: .
V: TRBV3-1
CDR3: CASSPDIYSNQPQHF
DNA: TGTGCCAGCAGCCCTGACATCTATAGCAATCAGCCCCAGCATTTT

length: 16
size: .
J: TRBJ2-2
D: TRBD2
V: TRBV3-1
CDR3: CASSRTSGRATGELFF
DNA: TGTGCCAGCAGTCGGACTAGCGGGAGGGCCACCGGGGAGCTGTTTTTT

length: 13
size: .
J: TRBJ2-5
D: TRBD2
V: TRBV13
CDR3: CASSSNRGGTQYF
DNA: TGTGCCAGCAGCTCCAATCGGGGGGGGACCCAGTACTTC

length: 12
size: once
J: TRBJ2-5
D: .
V: TRBV25-1
CDR3: CTSSERRETQYF
DNA: TGTACCAGCAGTGAAAGGCGGGAGACCCAGTACTTC

length: 13
size: few
J: TRBJ2-4
D: .
V: TRBV6-2/TRBV6-3
CDR3: CASSYRGGAIQYF
DNA: TGTGCCAGCAGTTACAGGGGGGGAGCCATTCAGTACTTC

length: 14
size: .
J: TRBJ2-3
D: TRBD2
V: TRBV20-1
CDR3: CSARDGSGRDTQYF
DNA: TGCAGTGCTAGAGATGGTAGCGGGAGGGATACGCAGTATTTT

length: 15
size: .
J: TRBJ2-2
D: .
V: TRBV11-1
CDR3: CASSLEGRMGGELFF
DNA: TGTGCCAGCAGCTTAGAAGGGCGGATGGGCGGGGAGCTGTTTTTT

length: 17
size: .
J: TRBJ2-3
D: .
V: TRBV5-4
CDR3: CASSFPQEAGSTDTQYF
DNA: TGTGCCAGCAGTTTTCCCCAGGAGGCGGGGAGCACAGATACGCAGTATTTT

length: 17
size: .
J: TRBJ2-5
D: .
V: TRBV24-1
CDR3: CATGGTRDPSYQETQYF
DNA: TGTGCCACCGGAGGTACCAGGGACCCCTCTTACCAAGAGACCCAGTACTTC

length: 14
size: few
J: TRBJ1-2
D: .
V: TRBV10-3
CDR3: CAISEKTGTIGYTF
DNA: TGTGCCATCAGTGAGAAGACCGGGACCATCGGCTACACCTTC

length: 16
size: few
J: TRBJ2-6
D: .
V: TRBV4-2
CDR3: CASSQGPATGANVLTF
DNA: TGTGCCAGCAGCCAAGGGCCCGCAACCGGGGCCAACGTCCTGACTTTC

length: 15
size: .
J: TRBJ2-1
D: .
V: TRBV2
CDR3: CASRVDSISYNEQFF
DNA: TGTGCCAGCAGAGTCGACAGCATATCCTACAATGAGCAGTTCTTC

length: 15
size: .
J: TRBJ1-5
D: TRBD1
V: TRBV27
CDR3: CASSLSGGPGQPQHF
DNA: TGTGCCAGCAGTTTATCAGGGGGCCCGGGGCAGCCCCAGCATTTT

length: 15
size: .
J: TRBJ2-7
D: TRBD2
V: TRBV6-5
CDR3: CASSYSLGGTYEQYF
DNA: TGTGCCAGCAGTTACTCTCTGGGAGGGACCTACGAGCAGTACTTC

length: 13
size: once
J: TRBJ2-7
D: .
V: TRBV13
CDR3: CASSAERHYEQYF
DNA: TGTGCCAGCAGCGCCGAGCGCCACTACGAGCAGTACTTC

length: 12
size: few
J: TRBJ2-7
D: .
V: TRBV6-2/TRBV6-3
CDR3: CASKGSPYEQYF
DNA: TGTGCCAGCAAGGGGTCCCCCTACGAGCAGTACTTC

length: 13
size: few
J: TRBJ2-7
D: .
V: TRBV20-1
CDR3: CSANHFASYEQYF
DNA: TGCAGTGCTAACCATTTTGCCTCCTACGAGCAGTACTTC

length: 22
size: .
J: TRBJ2-2
D: TRBD2
V: TRBV7-2
CDR3: CASSLSNQREGLSGKNTGELFF
DNA: TGTGCCAGCAGCTTATCGAACCAGCGGGAGGGCCTCAGCGGGAAGAACACCGGGGAGCTGTTTTTT

length: 14
size: .
J: TRBJ1-2
D: .
V: TRBV6-5
CDR3: CASSYSRARGGYTF
DNA: TGTGCCAGCAGTTACTCGAGAGCCAGGGGTGGCTACACCTTC

length: 14
size: .
J: TRBJ2-7
D: .
V: TRBV18
CDR3: CASSPLGDSYEQYF
DNA: TGTGCCAGCTCACCATTGGGGGACTCCTACGAGCAGTACTTC

length: 15
size: .
J: TRBJ2-3
D: .
V: TRBV4-1
CDR3: CATKRRIPTTDTQYF
DNA: TGCGCCACCAAACGACGGATTCCCACCACAGATACGCAGTATTTT

length: 15
size: few
J: TRBJ1-4
D: .
V: TRBV30
CDR3: CAWSIWGPRGEKLFF
DNA: TGTGCCTGGAGTATCTGGGGCCCCCGTGGAGAAAAACTGTTTTTT

length: 13
size: many
J: TRBJ2-1
D: .
V: TRBV6-2/TRBV6-3
CDR3: CASSGASYNEQFF
DNA: TGTGCCAGCAGTGGTGCCTCCTACAATGAGCAGTTCTTC

length: 15
size: few
J: TRBJ1-1
D: .
V: TRBV7-2
CDR3: CASSPDRWMNTEAFF
DNA: TGTGCCAGCAGCCCCGACAGGTGGATGAACACTGAAGCTTTCTTT

length: 15
size: few
J: TRBJ2-3
D: TRBD2
V: TRBV13
CDR3: CASILAGASTDTQYF
DNA: TGTGCCAGCATCCTAGCGGGGGCCAGCACAGATACGCAGTATTTT

length: 13
size: .
J: TRBJ1-2
D: .
V: TRBV29-1
CDR3: CSVMRLEGYGYTF
DNA: TGCAGCGTTATGCGACTAGAGGGCTATGGCTACACCTTC